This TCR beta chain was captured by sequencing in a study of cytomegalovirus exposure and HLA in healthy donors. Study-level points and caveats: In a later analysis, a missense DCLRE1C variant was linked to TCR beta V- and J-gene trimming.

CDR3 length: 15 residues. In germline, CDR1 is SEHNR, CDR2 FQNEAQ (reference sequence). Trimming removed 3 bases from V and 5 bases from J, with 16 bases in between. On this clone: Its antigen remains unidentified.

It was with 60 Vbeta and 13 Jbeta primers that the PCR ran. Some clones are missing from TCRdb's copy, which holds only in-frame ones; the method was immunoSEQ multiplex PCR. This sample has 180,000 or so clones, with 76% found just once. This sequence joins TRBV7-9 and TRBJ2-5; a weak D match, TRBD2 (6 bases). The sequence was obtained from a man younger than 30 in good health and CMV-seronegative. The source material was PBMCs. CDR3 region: CASSFLAGGGETQYF. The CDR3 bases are TGTGCCAGCAGCTTCCTTGCTGGCGGAGGGGAGACCCAGTACTTC. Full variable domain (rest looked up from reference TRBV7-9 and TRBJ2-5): DTGVSQNPRHKITKRGQNVTFRCDPISEHNRLYWYRQTLGQGPEFLTYFQNEAQLEKSRLLSDRFSAERPKGSFSTLEIQRTEQGDSAMYLCASSFLAGGGETQYFGPGTRLLVL.